These T cell receptor beta chains were read from a single sample in a study of blood T cell repertoires in COVID-19. Here immunoSEQ multiplex PCR was the method, and the copy in TCRdb shows in-frame clones only, minus some. In the table there are roughly 150,000 clones, 80% to 85% of which are singletons. The sample taken for sequencing was PBMCs or T cells enriched from blood (not recorded which). The receptor source for this set is a man aged 70 or older who had been exposed to COVID-19. Both conserved end residues are part of each CDR3. D genes are given only for firm matches. The size field is filled for only some rows; it gives once, few, many or a size class.

v_call,clone_size,d_call,j_call,cdr3_aa,cdr3_nt
TRBV28,NA,TRBD2,TRBJ2-1,CASGTSGSYNEQFF,TGTGCCAGCGGAACTAGCGGATCTTACAATGAGCAGTTCTTC
TRBV7-2,few,NA,TRBJ1-6,CASSRGIENSPLHF,TGTGCCAGCAGCAGGGGGATAGAGAATTCACCCCTCCACTTT
TRBV9,NA,NA,TRBJ2-3,CASSPRVGGTDTQYF,TGTGCCAGCAGCCCACGGGTCGGGGGCACAGATACGCAGTATTTT
TRBV24-1,NA,TRBD1,TRBJ2-7,CATSDLRQGPSYEQYF,TGTGCCACCAGTGATTTGAGACAGGGACCCTCCTACGAGCAGTACTTC
TRBV6-2/TRBV6-3,NA,TRBD1,TRBJ2-2,CASSYHRGRNTGELFF,TGTGCCAGCAGTTACCACAGGGGGAGGAACACCGGGGAGCTGTTTTTT
TRBV6-1,NA,TRBD2,TRBJ2-7,CASSELLANYEQYF,TGTGCCAGCAGTGAACTACTAGCGAACTACGAGCAGTACTTC
TRBV11-2,NA,NA,TRBJ2-2,CASSLGGSGTGELFF,TGTGCCAGCAGCTTAGGAGGGTCGGGCACCGGGGAGCTGTTTTTT
TRBV12-3/TRBV12-4,NA,NA,TRBJ2-2,CASSSSGELFF,TGTGCCAGCAGTTCATCCGGGGAGCTGTTTTTT
TRBV6-6,NA,TRBD1,TRBJ1-4,CASRDRAQNEKLFF,TGTGCCAGCAGAGACAGGGCTCAAAATGAAAAACTGTTTTTT
TRBV27,NA,TRBD2,TRBJ2-5,CASSLWRGQETQYF,TGTGCCAGCAGTTTATGGCGGGGGCAAGAGACCCAGTACTTC
TRBV6-5,NA,NA,TRBJ1-6,CASGAVLYNSPLHF,TGTGCCAGCGGGGCGGTGCTCTATAATTCACCCCTCCACTTT
TRBV30,NA,TRBD1,TRBJ1-2,CAWSQTGIFYGYTF,TGTGCCTGGAGTCAGACAGGGATTTTCTATGGCTACACCTTC
TRBV7-2,NA,TRBD2,TRBJ2-5,CASSGLAAQETQYF,TGTGCCTCATCCGGACTAGCGGCTCAAGAGACCCAGTACTTC
TRBV6-2/TRBV6-3,few,NA,TRBJ2-7,CASSYSLGSYEQYF,TGTGCCAGCAGTTACTCGCTCGGTTCCTACGAGCAGTACTTC
TRBV15,few,TRBD1,TRBJ1-6,CATSRSTGGDSPLHF,TGTGCCACCAGCAGATCGACAGGGGGCGATTCACCCCTCCACTTT
TRBV11-2,NA,NA,TRBJ1-2,CASSLEAGGYGYTF,TGTGCCAGCAGCTTAGAGGCTGGCGGATATGGCTACACCTTC
TRBV28,NA,TRBD2,TRBJ2-3,CASRPLVASGIVDTQYF,TGTGCCAGCAGGCCTCTAGTGGCTAGCGGGATCGTGGATACGCAGTATTTT
TRBV28,NA,NA,TRBJ1-2,CASSYIDRNYGYTF,TGTGCCAGCAGTTATATCGACAGAAACTATGGCTACACCTTC
TRBV5-5,NA,NA,TRBJ1-2,CASSLIRSENYGYTF,TGTGCCAGCAGCTTGATTCGGTCGGAGAACTATGGCTACACCTTC
TRBV5-1,few,TRBD1,TRBJ2-7,CASSDGQAPLTEQYF,TGCGCCAGCAGCGATGGACAGGCGCCCCTTACCGAGCAGTACTTC
TRBV11-1,few,NA,TRBJ1-4,CASRRPGEKLFF,TGTGCCAGCCGTAGACCGGGGGAAAAACTGTTTTTT
TRBV11-2,once,TRBD1,TRBJ1-2,CASSLEQGNYGYTF,TGTGCCAGCAGCTTAGAACAGGGGAACTATGGCTACACCTTC
TRBV3-1/TRBV3-2,NA,NA,TRBJ1-1,CASSQTRTPRETEAFF,TGTGCCAGCAGCCAAACGAGGACCCCGAGGGAGACTGAAGCTTTCTTT
TRBV5-1,NA,NA,TRBJ1-4,CASSLTAGDEKLFF,TGCGCCAGCAGCTTGACGGCAGGGGATGAAAAACTGTTTTTT
TRBV18,NA,TRBD1,TRBJ1-3,CASSDGQGSGNTIYF,TGTGCCAGCTCGGATGGACAGGGCTCTGGAAACACCATATATTTT
TRBV7-2,once,TRBD2,TRBJ2-7,CASSLGGAGGPGEQYF,TGTGCCAGCAGCCTGGGGGGAGCGGGAGGGCCGGGTGAGCAGTACTTC
TRBV11-2,NA,NA,TRBJ1-3,CASSGERGNTIYF,TGTGCCAGCAGCGGGGAGAGGGGAAACACCATATATTTT
TRBV28,NA,NA,TRBJ2-2,CASSLASGRELFF,TGTGCCAGCAGTTTAGCCTCGGGAAGGGAGCTGTTTTTT
TRBV2,once,NA,TRBJ1-6,CASSEAGGGPSRSPLHF,TGTGCCAGCAGTGAAGCTGGGGGGGGGCCGTCAAGGTCACCCCTCCACTTT
TRBV5-6,NA,NA,TRBJ1-5,CASSLSYTNQPQHF,TGTGCCAGCAGCTTAAGCTATACCAATCAGCCCCAGCATTTT
TRBV28,NA,TRBD1,TRBJ1-1,CASRTGVASTEAFF,TGTGCCAGCAGGACAGGGGTGGCAAGCACTGAAGCTTTCTTT
TRBV7-8,NA,TRBD2,TRBJ2-2,CASSLDHLAANTGELFF,TGTGCCAGCAGCTTAGATCACCTAGCGGCGAACACCGGGGAGCTGTTTTTT